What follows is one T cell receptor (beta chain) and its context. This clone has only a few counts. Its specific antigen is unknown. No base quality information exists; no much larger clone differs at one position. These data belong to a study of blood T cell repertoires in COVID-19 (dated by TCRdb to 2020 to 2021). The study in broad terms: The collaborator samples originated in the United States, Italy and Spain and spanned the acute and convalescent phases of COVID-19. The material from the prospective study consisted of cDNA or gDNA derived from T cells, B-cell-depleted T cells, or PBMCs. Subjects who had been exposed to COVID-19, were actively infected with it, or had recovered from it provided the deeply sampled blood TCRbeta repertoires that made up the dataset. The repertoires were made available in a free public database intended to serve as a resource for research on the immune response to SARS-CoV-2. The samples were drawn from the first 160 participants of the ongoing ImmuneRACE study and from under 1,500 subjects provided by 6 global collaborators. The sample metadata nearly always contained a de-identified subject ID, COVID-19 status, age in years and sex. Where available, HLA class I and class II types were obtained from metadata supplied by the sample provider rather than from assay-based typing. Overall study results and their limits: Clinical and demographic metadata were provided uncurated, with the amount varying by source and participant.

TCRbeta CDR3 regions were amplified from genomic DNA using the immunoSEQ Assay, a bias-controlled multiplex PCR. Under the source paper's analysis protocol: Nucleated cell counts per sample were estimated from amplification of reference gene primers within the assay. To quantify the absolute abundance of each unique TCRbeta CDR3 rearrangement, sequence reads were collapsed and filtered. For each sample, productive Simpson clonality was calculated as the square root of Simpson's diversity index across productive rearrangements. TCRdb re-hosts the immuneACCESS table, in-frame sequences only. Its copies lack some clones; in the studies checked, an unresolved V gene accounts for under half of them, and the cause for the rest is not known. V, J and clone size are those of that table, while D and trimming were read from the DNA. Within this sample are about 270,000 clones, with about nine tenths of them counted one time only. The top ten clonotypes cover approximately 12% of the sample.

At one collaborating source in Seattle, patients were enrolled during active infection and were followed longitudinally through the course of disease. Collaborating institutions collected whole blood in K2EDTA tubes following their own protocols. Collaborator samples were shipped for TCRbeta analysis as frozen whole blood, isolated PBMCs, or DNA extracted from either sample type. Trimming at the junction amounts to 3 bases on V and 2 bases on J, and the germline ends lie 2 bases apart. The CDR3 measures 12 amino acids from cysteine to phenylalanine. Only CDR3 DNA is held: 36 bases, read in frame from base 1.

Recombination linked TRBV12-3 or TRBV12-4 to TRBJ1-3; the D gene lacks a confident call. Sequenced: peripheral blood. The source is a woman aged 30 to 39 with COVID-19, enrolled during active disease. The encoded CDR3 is CASSFAGNTIYF. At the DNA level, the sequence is TGTGCCAGCAGTTTCGCTGGAAACACCATATATTTT.